This T cell receptor (beta chain) was captured by sequencing in a study of blood T cells in healthy people across ages. This clonotype was counted at least ten times. A second PCR, run for roughly 7 to 12 cycles, used a sample-barcoded 5' primer plus a J-beta primer mix. Through a template-switch adaptor with 12 random nucleotides, each cDNA molecule received a tag. Each CDR3 protein is one row after TCRdb ran MiXCR on the 5' RACE reads. This table holds around 870,000 distinct CDR3 sequences, 29% found once. This CDR3 comprises 16 residues. Looked up from germline, CDR1 is MGHRA and CDR2 is YSYEKL. V lost 0 bases to trimming and J lost 1 base, with 11 bases between them.

This chain links TRBV4-1 with TRBJ2-3; no reliable D call. Sample: blood. The clonotype originates from a woman older than 75 in good health. The CDR3 sequence: CASSQDSVYGTDTQYF. The CDR3 DNA reads TGCGCCAGCAGCCAAGATTCAGTTTATGGCACAGATACGCAGTATTTT.